The present T cell receptor beta chain was sequenced within a study of blood T cell repertoires in COVID-19. Study overall: The United States, Italy and Spain provided the acute and convalescent COVID-19 samples. T cells, B-cell-depleted T cells, or PBMCs provided the cDNA or gDNA that served as material.

Original processing methods: How many nucleated cells were present was estimated from reference gene primer amplification. Assay used: immunoSEQ multiplex PCR; TCRdb lists only in-frame clones, some missing. The V and J calls and the clone size are those of that table, but D and trimming were determined from the DNA. The sample holds approximately 400,000 clones, 81% seen once. The germline V gene encodes CDR1 SGHRS and CDR2 YFSETQ. Trimming shortened V by 2 bases and J by 3 bases, and 15 bases separated the two germline ends. This CDR3 comprises 15 residues. This TCR was sampled from a human donor with acute or convalescent COVID-19. The donor label of this sample is uncertain. The sequenced sample was peripheral blood. This chain uses TRBV5-1 with TRBJ2-7; D is unclear. The CDR3 DNA is TGCGCCAGCAGCTTCGGTGACTCCCGCCGCTACGAGCAGTACTTC. Translation: CASSFGDSRRYEQYF.